The clone carrying this T cell receptor beta chain was seen ten or more times. Antigen specificity is unknown. This entry is derived from a study of metastatic and nonmetastatic thyroid tumors. Study overall: Where malignant and benign thyroid patients were concerned, repertoires were compared across blood and tumor or nodule tissue.

Study-wide results and caveats: Malignant tumors reportedly showed significantly higher TCR beta diversity than benign nodules in both blood and tumor.

As processed by the authors: Researchers built a distant-metastasis classifier for papillary thyroid cancer that drew on CDR3 differences across clinicopathological groups. TCRdb reprocessed the PCR reads via MiXCR. What appears here as the V and J calls and clone size reflects TCRdb's work, not the paper's. The sample shows about 36,000 clones, about a fifth of them seen only once. Germline CDR1 and CDR2: MNHNS and SASEGT. Trimming cost V 8 bases and J 1 base, with 15 bases left between them. This CDR3 comprises 16 residues. Each patient came to thyroid surgery without any prior treatment (of any kind).

The sequenced sample was blood. The rearrangement links TRBV6-1 to TRBJ2-6, with D perhaps TRBD2 (5 bases). The clonotype comes from a female donor with papillary thyroid cancer or a benign thyroid nodule (not recorded which). Some clones in this sample may be carry-over from other donors' samples. DNA for the CDR3: TGTGCCAGCGAAAGTTCCCCGGGGTCTGGGGCCAACGTCCTGACTTTC. Its translation is CASESSPGSGANVLTF.